Listed below are T cell receptor beta chains from one sample, sequenced in a study of blood T cell repertoires in COVID-19. Repertoires were generated with immunoSEQ multiplex PCR, while TCRdb's copy carries only in-frame clones and drops some. The table lists 150,000 or so clones, 80% to 90% of them singletons. The sample consisted of peripheral blood. These receptor sequences come from a woman in her 70s with COVID-19, enrolled during active disease. The CDR3 runs from the conserved cysteine through the conserved F or W. A D gene is named only where the DNA matches it firmly. Size is stated for part of the rows, as once, few or many counts, or as a class when the clone is expanded.

V gene,J gene,D gene,clone size,CDR3 DNA,CDR3 protein
TRBV7-8,TRBJ1-3,NA,NA,TGTGCCAGCAGCTCCTCCCAACTAGCACAACACTCTGGAAACACCATATATTTT,CASSSSQLAQHSGNTIYF
TRBV20-1,TRBJ1-3,NA,NA,TGCAGTGCTCGTGGGGACAACTACTCTGGAAACACCATATATTTT,CSARGDNYSGNTIYF
TRBV5-1,TRBJ2-6,TRBD2,NA,TGCGCCAGCAGCCCGGGACTAGCGGGGACTGGGGCCAACGTCCTGACTTTC,CASSPGLAGTGANVLTF
TRBV11-1,TRBJ2-5,TRBD2,few,TGTGCCAGCAGCTCCCGCACTAGCGGGGGAGAAGAGACCCAGTACTTC,CASSSRTSGGEETQYF
TRBV9,TRBJ1-5,NA,NA,TGTGCCAGCAGCGCCGGACAGAGCAATCAGCCCCAGCATTTT,CASSAGQSNQPQHF
TRBV3-1/TRBV3-2,TRBJ1-2,TRBD1,NA,TGTGCCAGCAGCGGAAGGGGGACAGGACTGATCTATGGCTACACCTTC,CASSGRGTGLIYGYTF
TRBV28,TRBJ2-1,NA,NA,TGTGCCAGCAGTTTCGCAGGAGGCAACTACAATGAGCAGTTCTTC,CASSFAGGNYNEQFF
TRBV28,TRBJ1-5,NA,NA,TGTGCCAGCAGACCGCGGAGGTCGGGGGTACTCCAGCATTTT,CASRPRRSGVLQHF
TRBV21-1,TRBJ1-1,NA,NA,TGTGCCAGCAGCAAAGTGGTAGGACAGGAAATAACTGAAGCTTTCTTT,CASSKVVGQEITEAFF
TRBV7-8,TRBJ2-1,NA,NA,TGTGCCAGCAGCCCCGCCCTCAGGTCCGCGAGGGGGAATGAGCAGTTCTTC,CASSPALRSARGNEQFF
TRBV15,TRBJ1-5,NA,NA,TGTGCCACCAGCAACCCTCTAAAATCCGGTCAGCCCCAGCATTTT,CATSNPLKSGQPQHF
TRBV7-2,TRBJ2-5,TRBD2,NA,TGTGCCAGCAGCTTAGAGCGGGGGGTGTGGGAGACCCAGTACTTC,CASSLERGVWETQYF
TRBV29-1,TRBJ1-1,TRBD1,NA,TGCAGCGTTGAGGGACAGCACACTGAAGCTTTCTTT,CSVEGQHTEAFF
TRBV18,TRBJ1-1,NA,NA,TGTGCCAGCTCACCGGAGGGTGCGAACACTGAAGCTTTCTTT,CASSPEGANTEAFF
TRBV19,TRBJ2-6,NA,NA,TGTGCCAGTAGTATTTACAGACAGGGACTCCCTGGGGCCAACGTCCTGACTTTC,CASSIYRQGLPGANVLTF
TRBV5-1,TRBJ1-3,NA,NA,TGCGCCAGCAGCGAGGGGGGGTCTGGAAACACCATATATTTT,CASSEGGSGNTIYF
TRBV10-3,TRBJ1-2,NA,NA,TGTGCCATCAGTGAGCCAGACTATGGCTACACCTTC,CAISEPDYGYTF
TRBV18,TRBJ1-4,NA,NA,TGTGCCAGCTCACCATCAGGGGCAGTTGAAAAACTGTTTTTT,CASSPSGAVEKLFF
TRBV5-1,TRBJ2-5,TRBD1,NA,TGCGCCAGCAGCAAGGACAGGGGGCGCCGAGAGACCCAGTACTTC,CASSKDRGRRETQYF
TRBV6-4,TRBJ2-7,NA,NA,TGTGCCAGCACCGAGGAGCAGTACTTC,CASTEEQYF
TRBV9,TRBJ1-3,NA,once,TGTGCCAGCAGCGTAGGATGGGGGGTTGATTTTAACACCATATATTTT,CASSVGWGVDFNTIYF
TRBV6-4,TRBJ1-5,NA,NA,TGTGCCAGCGGGCAGTGGGGCAATCAGCCCCAGCATTTT,CASGQWGNQPQHF
TRBV2,TRBJ1-5,NA,NA,TGTGCCAGCAGGGCCTTGACAGATAGCAATCAGCCCCAGCATTTT,CASRALTDSNQPQHF
TRBV9,TRBJ2-1,TRBD1,NA,TGTGCCAGCAGCGCTGACAGGGTCTCCTACAATGAGCAGTTCTTC,CASSADRVSYNEQFF
TRBV5-1,TRBJ1-6,TRBD1,NA,TGCGCCAGCAGCTTGGGGCGACAGGGCAATTCACCCCTCCACTTT,CASSLGRQGNSPLHF
TRBV10-1,TRBJ2-3,NA,NA,TGCGCCAGCAGTTCGCGGAAACAGGGAGCAGATACGCAGTATTTT,CASSSRKQGADTQYF
TRBV19,TRBJ1-2,NA,NA,TGTGCCAGTAGTCCCAACGACAGGATATATGGCTACACCTTC,CASSPNDRIYGYTF
TRBV28,TRBJ2-3,TRBD1,NA,TGTGCCAGCAGTCCCTCGACAGGGGCAGATACGCAGTATTTT,CASSPSTGADTQYF
TRBV7-3,TRBJ2-1,TRBD1,few,TGTGCCAGCAGCTTAACGGGCAGGGGGAGCTACAATGAGCAGTTCTTC,CASSLTGRGSYNEQFF
TRBV7-6,TRBJ1-5,NA,once,TGTGCCAGCAGCTTAGATCGAGGGAAGCCCCAGCATTTT,CASSLDRGKPQHF
TRBV5-1,TRBJ2-3,TRBD1,NA,TGCGCCAGCAGCTTTACAGGGGGTGATACGCAGTATTTT,CASSFTGGDTQYF
TRBV19,TRBJ2-5,NA,once,TGTGCCAGTTCTAACACAGGGTCGGAGACCCAGTACTTC,CASSNTGSETQYF
TRBV15,TRBJ2-7,TRBD1,NA,TGTGCCACCAGCAGAGATAAGACAGGGTACGAGCAGTACTTC,CATSRDKTGYEQYF
TRBV5-8,TRBJ2-3,TRBD2,NA,TGTGCCAGCAGCTTTAGCGGGGGCACCGACACAGATACGCAGTATTTT,CASSFSGGTDTDTQYF
TRBV3-1/TRBV3-2,TRBJ2-1,TRBD1,NA,TGTGCCAGCAGCCCGGGACAGGGGGAAGGCAATGAGCAGTTCTTC,CASSPGQGEGNEQFF
TRBV4-2,TRBJ1-2,NA,few,TGTGCCAGCAGCCAAGATTTGGGGACACTCGGCTACACCTTC,CASSQDLGTLGYTF
TRBV6-5,TRBJ1-5,NA,NA,TGTGCCAGCAGGCCAGGGGCAATCGGTCAGCCCCAGCATTTT,CASRPGAIGQPQHF
TRBV6-5,TRBJ2-7,TRBD1,NA,TGTGCCAGCAGTTACAGACAGGGTGCCTACGAGCAGTACTTC,CASSYRQGAYEQYF
TRBV5-4,TRBJ2-5,NA,NA,TGTGCCAGCAGCTCCGAACTAAAAGAGACCCAGTACTTC,CASSSELKETQYF
TRBV7-6,TRBJ1-4,NA,NA,TGTGCCAGCAGCTTAATCCCGAGAACAGGGAGGGAGGAAAAACTGTTTTTT,CASSLIPRTGREEKLFF
TRBV15,TRBJ1-2,NA,NA,TGTGCCACCAGCAGAGGCCCGCCGGGGGGGGCTTATGGCTACACCTTC,CATSRGPPGGAYGYTF
TRBV5-5,TRBJ1-2,NA,NA,TGTGCCAGCAGCTTGTTCCCAGGGCAACCAAACTATGGCTACACCTTC,CASSLFPGQPNYGYTF
TRBV5-8,TRBJ1-1,NA,NA,TGTGCCAGCAGCTTGAGGGGGACCCCGGGGAATTTCTTT,CASSLRGTPGNFF